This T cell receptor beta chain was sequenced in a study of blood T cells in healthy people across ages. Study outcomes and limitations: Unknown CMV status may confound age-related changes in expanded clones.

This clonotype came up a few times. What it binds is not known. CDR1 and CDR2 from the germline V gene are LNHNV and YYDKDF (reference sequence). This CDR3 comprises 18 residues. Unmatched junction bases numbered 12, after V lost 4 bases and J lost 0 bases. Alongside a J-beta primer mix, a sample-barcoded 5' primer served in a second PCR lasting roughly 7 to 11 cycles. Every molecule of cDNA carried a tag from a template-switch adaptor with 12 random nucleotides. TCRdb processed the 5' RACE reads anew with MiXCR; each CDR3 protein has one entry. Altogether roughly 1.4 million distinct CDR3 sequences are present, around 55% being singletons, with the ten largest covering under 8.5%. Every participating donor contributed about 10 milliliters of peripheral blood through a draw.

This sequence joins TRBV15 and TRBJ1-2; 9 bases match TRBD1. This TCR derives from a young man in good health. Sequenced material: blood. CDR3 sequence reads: CATSNSRDRVPTNYGYTF. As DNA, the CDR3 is TGTGCCACCAGCAACTCCCGGGACAGGGTTCCCACTAACTATGGCTACACCTTC.